This T cell receptor (beta chain) was observed in a study of OX40 agonist ivuxolimab in advanced cancers. Study at large: The study enrolled dose-escalation patients with hepatocellular carcinoma, melanoma, renal cell or head and neck cancer. Three patients showed partial responses: one hepatocellular carcinoma and two cutaneous melanoma cases.

CDR3 size: 17 residues. Sequencing used immunoSEQ multiplex PCR; TCRdb keeps in-frame clones, though not all of them. The table shows just under 65,000 clones, with about 89% occurring only once. The receptor comes from an adult with an advanced solid tumor such as melanoma, head and neck, liver or kidney cancer. Sequences were derived from CD4+ or CD8+ T cells sorted from blood, sampled in a trial of the OX40 agonist ivuxolimab. J is TRBJ1-5 and V is TRBV21-1; the table's D gene call, TRBD1, was not cross checked with the DNA. TRBV21-1 is a documented pseudogene. CDR3 in DNA: TGTGCCAGCAGCAAAAGTGAGGGCAGGGGGCCATATCAGCCCCAGCATTTT. It specifies CASSKSEGRGPYQPQHF.